This T cell receptor beta chain was obtained from a study of CD8 T cells in ankylosing spondylitis. Findings and caveats of the study: Among TCR beta sequences, a motif of several highly homologous variants appeared characteristic of ankylosing spondylitis blood.

This CDR3 is 13 amino acids long. Germline-derived CDR1 and CDR2 are ENHRY and SYGVKD. V lost 4 bases and J 1 base, leaving 8 bases between the germline ends. TCRdb recomputed calls from the 5' RACE reads with MiXCR, one row per CDR3 protein. The sample lists some 800,000 distinct CDR3 sequences, approximately 12% seen once, with 0.51% in the top ten. This clonotype occurred many times. Its antigen is not known. The sample was blood, either unsorted or a sorted T cell fraction (not recorded which). This clonotype originated in a male donor with ankylosing spondylitis. This rearrangement joins TRBV10-3 to TRBJ2-7; D not certain. CDR3 sequence (DNA): TGTGCCATCAGTGGGCGAGGATCCTACGAGCAGTACTTC. Its protein product is CAISGRGSYEQYF.